These 29 T cell receptor beta chains originate from one sample sequenced in a study of T cells after yellow fever vaccination. In TCRdb, the 5' RACE reads were re-called with MiXCR into one record per CDR3 protein. The sample holds a few hundred thousand distinct CDR3 sequences; about 7.1% are singletons and the top ten take approximately 0.87%. Sequenced material: CD4+ T cells sorted from PBMCs, taken 15 days after the yellow fever booster vaccination. These receptors came from a man aged 25-45 years who received the YFV17D yellow fever vaccine.

This clonotype was recorded many times. The rearrangement joins TRBV23-1 to TRBJ2-5; TRBD2 matches 9 bases. TRBV23-1 is sorted into the ORF group, with uncertain function. After removal of 3 bases from V and 0 bases from J, the junction contained 5 bases not matched to a gene. This CDR3 has 16 amino acids. The CDR3 here is CASSQLEREDQETQYF. Written as DNA, the CDR3 is TGCGCCAGCAGTCAGTTGGAGCGGGAGGACCAAGAGACCCAGTACTTC.

The genes are TRBV9 and TRBJ2-4; weak D call: TRBD2 (5 bases). The germline V and J ends were trimmed by 4 bases and 0 bases, with 11 bases remaining between them. This CDR3 has 15 amino acids. Looked up from germline, CDR1 is SGDLS and CDR2 is YYNGEE. The CDR3 bases are TGTGCCAGCAGCCTCACGGGGATAGCCAAAAACATTCAGTACTTC. As protein: CASSLTGIAKNIQYF.

The chain carries TRBV5-1 and TRBJ2-7; TRBD2 matches 7 bases. Germline V gene sequence: CDR1 SGHRS, CDR2 YFSETQ. V lost 4 bases and J lost 6; bases outside the gene matches: 10. The CDR3 runs 14 residues. Here the CDR3 reads CASSPGPQRGEQYF. CDR3 nucleotides: TGCGCCAGCAGCCCGGGACCCCAGCGGGGCGAGCAGTACTTC.

V is TRBV6-2 or TRBV6-3 and J is TRBJ2-7; D call uncertain. V lost 2 bases, J lost 2 bases, and 10 bases lay in between. Germline CDR1 and CDR2: MNHEY and SVGEGT. The CDR3 length is 14 residues. For the CDR3, the DNA is TGTGCCAGCAGTTACGAAGGACGGACCTACGAGCAGTACTTC. This encodes CASSYEGRTYEQYF.

This clonotype was recorded a few times. V is TRBV10-3 and J is TRBJ2-7, with 13 nucleotides matching TRBD2. The germline V gene has CDR1 ENHRY and CDR2 SYGVKD. The V segment lost 3 bases and the J segment 1 base; nucleotides outside the gene matches: 3. This CDR3 has 16 residues. This CDR3 is CAISDRTSGRSYEQYF. DNA of the CDR3: TGTGCCATCAGTGATAGGACTAGCGGGAGATCCTACGAGCAGTACTTC.

The rearrangement links TRBV6-2 or TRBV6-3 to TRBJ2-5; 7 nucleotides align to TRBD1. Germline CDR1 and CDR2: MNHEY and SVGEGT. V lost 5 bases, J lost 5 bases, and 14 bases stayed unmatched. CDR3 size: 16 residues. This CDR3 reads CASSRIRQGSRETQYF. The CDR3 nucleotides read TGTGCCAGCAGTCGGATCCGACAGGGCAGCCGGGAGACCCAGTACTTC.

This clonotype was observed at least ten times. This sequence joins TRBV7-2 and TRBJ1-1; TRBD1 is a possible D gene (5 bases). V was trimmed by 1 base and J by 6 bases, leaving 9 bases between them. Germline CDR1 and CDR2: SGHTA and FQGNSA. This CDR3 spans 13 amino acids. Here the CDR3 reads CASSLDRGAEAFF. The CDR3 nucleotides read TGTGCCAGCAGCTTAGATCGGGGGGCTGAAGCTTTCTTT.

Many counts were recorded for this clonotype. The chain links TRBV28 to TRBJ2-3; 7 nucleotides line up with TRBD1. This CDR3 contains 13 residues. Trimming removed 5 bases from V and 3 bases from J; junction bases left unmatched: 2. The V gene's germline CDR1 is MDHEN and CDR2 SYDVKM. The CDR3 DNA reads as TGTGCCAGCAGTGGGACAGCTACAGATACGCAGTATTTT. Its translation: CASSGTATDTQYF.

V usage is TRBV5-1 and J usage is TRBJ2-6; tentative D call: TRBD1 (6 bases). The V gene lost 7 bases and the J gene lost 0 bases, with 14 bases spanning the gap. Germline CDR1 reads SGHRS; CDR2 reads YFSETQ. The CDR3 extends over 16 amino acids. As DNA, the CDR3 is TGCGCCAGCCGGGGACAACTCAGCTCTGGGGCCAACGTCCTGACTTTC. It translates to CASRGQLSSGANVLTF.

This clonotype was counted at least ten times. The V and J genes are TRBV4-3 and TRBJ2-1, with 7 bases fitting TRBD2. The length of the CDR3 is 13 residues. Germline-derived CDR1 and CDR2 are LGHNA and YSLEER. J lost 11 bases, V lost 0 bases, and 4 bases had no gene match. In DNA, the CDR3 is TGCGCCAGCAGCCAAGATCCTAGCGGCCAGCAGTTCTTC. As protein: CASSQDPSGQQFF.

The chain uses TRBV29-1 and TRBJ2-3; 8 bases agree with TRBD1. This CDR3 is built from 15 residues. V was clipped by 8 bases and J by 2 bases; unmatched bases: 12. The V gene's germline CDR1 is SQVTM and CDR2 ANQGSEA. The CDR3 sequence is CSTRGKQGATDTQYF. The DNA for the CDR3 is TGCAGCACCAGGGGGAAGCAGGGGGCCACAGATACGCAGTATTTT.

The rearrangement links TRBV6-2 or TRBV6-3 to TRBJ1-5; D is undetermined. Trimming removed 0 bases at V and 6 bases at J, with 15 bases between. CDR3 size: 16 residues. In germline, CDR1 is MNHEY, CDR2 SVGEGT. This chain's CDR3 is CASSYSSTKLIQPQHF. The CDR3 region has the DNA TGTGCCAGCAGTTACTCGTCCACCAAGCTGATTCAGCCCCAGCATTTT.

The chain couples TRBV10-1 to TRBJ2-2; 13 bases line up with TRBD2. This CDR3 spans 15 amino acids. Germline CDR1 reads WNHNN; CDR2 reads SYGVQD (reference sequence). V trimming: 3 bases; J trimming: 6 bases; junction bases outside the gene matches: 1. As DNA, the CDR3 is TGCGCCAGCAGTGAAGGACTAGCGGGAGCCGGGGAGCTGTTTTTT. Its translation is CASSEGLAGAGELFF.

This clonotype has only a few counts. The chain uses TRBV4-3 and TRBJ1-6; D is ambiguous. V gave up 0 bases and J gave up 10 bases, with 7 bases separating them. CDR1 and CDR2 from the germline V gene are LGHNA and YSLEER. The CDR3 extends over 13 amino acids. In DNA form, the CDR3 reads TGCGCCAGCAGCCAAGATCGGTTGTCACCCCTCCACTTT. Its protein product is CASSQDRLSPLHF.

This clonotype was seen more than once but under ten times. The chain employs TRBV3-2 and TRBJ2-1. TRBV3-2 is a pseudogene. This CDR3 is 12 amino acids long. CDR3 sequence reads: CASSHSYNEQFF. CDR3 coding DNA: TGTGCCAGCAGCCACAGTTACAATGAGCAGTTCTTC.

The V call is TRBV13, the J call TRBJ2-1, with TRBD2 identical over 14 bases. CDR1 PRHDT and CDR2 FYEKMQ come from the germline V gene (reference sequence). Unmatched junction bases numbered 6, after V lost 5 bases and J lost 9 bases. The CDR3 is made up of 15 amino acids. The CDR3 region is CASSDAGTSGSEQFF. CDR3 coding DNA: TGTGCCAGCAGCGATGCCGGGACTAGCGGGAGTGAGCAGTTCTTC.

This chain uses TRBV7-9 with TRBJ2-1; TRBD2 aligns across 11 bases. There are 17 residues in the CDR3. Germline values: CDR1 SEHNR, CDR2 FQNEAQ (reference sequence). J lost 7 bases, V lost 11 bases, and 19 bases had no gene match. CDR3 sequence reads: CAGIAGGPSLYTNEQFF. In nucleotides, the CDR3 is TGTGCCGGTATAGCGGGAGGGCCGTCCCTGTATACGAATGAGCAGTTCTTC.

This clonotype was counted a few times. The rearrangement links TRBV11-2 to TRBJ1-1; unclear D gene. Trimming left V 5 bases short and J 5 bases short, with 3 bases between. The CDR3 runs 10 residues. CDR1 and CDR2 (germline): SGHAT, FQNNGV. CDR3 coding DNA: TGTGCCAGCAGCCAGACTGAAGCTTTCTTT. It translates to CASSQTEAFF.

This clonotype has just a few counts. This chain joins TRBV3-1 and TRBJ2-5, with 9 bases that match TRBD1. Germline lookup yields CDR1 LGHDT and CDR2 YNNKEL (reference sequence). CDR3 size: 15 residues. The junction had 7 bases not matched to a gene; V was cut back by 4 bases and J by 4 bases. CDR3 in amino acids: CASSRLGQGRETQYF. CDR3 bases: TGTGCCAGCAGCCGGTTGGGACAGGGAAGAGAGACCCAGTACTTC.

The chain recombines TRBV15 with TRBJ1-3; a weak D match, TRBD1 (6 bases). V lost 5 bases, J lost 1 base, and 12 bases lay in between. CDR1 is LNHNV, CDR2 YYDKDF, per germline (reference sequence). The CDR3 length is 15 residues. CDR3 DNA sequence: TGTGCCACCAGCGGAATCAGGGGTTCTGGAAACACCATATATTTT. It specifies CATSGIRGSGNTIYF.

This clonotype was seen repeatedly, ten times or more. V gene TRBV9 combines with J gene TRBJ2-7; weak D call: TRBD2 (6 bases). V lost 1 base to trimming and J lost 3 bases, with 11 bases between them. CDR3 length: 14 amino acids. CDR1 and CDR2 (germline): SGDLS, YYNGEE. CDR3 region: CASSVTPGSYEQYF. The CDR3 DNA reads TGTGCCAGCAGCGTAACGCCCGGGAGCTACGAGCAGTACTTC.

V is TRBV7-2 and J is TRBJ2-3; TRBD2 is a possible D gene (5 bases). This CDR3 is 16 amino acids long. Germline V CDR1 and CDR2: SGHTA, FQGNSA. Trimming removed 1 base from V and 0 bases from J, with 11 bases in between. CDR3 sequence (DNA): TGTGCCAGCAGCTTAGGGATCAGGACTAGCACAGATACGCAGTATTTT. Translated: CASSLGIRTSTDTQYF.

This clonotype was recorded many times. The chain employs TRBV27 and TRBJ2-3; 7 positions agree with TRBD2. V shed 4 bases, J shed 0 bases, and the junction held 7 bases outside the gene matches. Germline V gene lookup returns CDR1 MNHEY and CDR2 SMNVEV (reference sequence). CDR3 size: 16 residues. The CDR3 DNA reads TGTGCCAGCAGTTCCCCGGGGAGGGCGAGCACAGATACGCAGTATTTT. Translation gives CASSSPGRASTDTQYF.

V is TRBV20-1 and J is TRBJ2-2, with 7 nucleotides matching TRBD2. In germline, CDR1 is DFQATT, CDR2 SNEGSKA (reference sequence). V lost 5 bases, J lost 3 bases, and 9 bases stayed unmatched. The CDR3 runs 15 residues. The CDR3 sequence: CSAAGTTGYTGELFF. Written as DNA, the CDR3 is TGCAGTGCTGCCGGGACTACCGGCTACACCGGGGAGCTGTTTTTT.

This clonotype has only a few counts. The chain is built from TRBV5-4 and TRBJ2-7; D might be TRBD2 (5 bases). Germline CDR1 is SGHNT and CDR2 is YYREEE (reference sequence). This CDR3 spans 16 amino acids. The germline V and J ends were trimmed by 4 bases and 1 base, with 18 bases remaining between them. The CDR3 DNA sequence: TGTGCCAGCAGCCAACCGAAACAGACGGGATCCTACGAGCAGTACTTC. Its translation is CASSQPKQTGSYEQYF.

This clonotype was counted many times. The CDR3 sequence: CASSPLSPTDTQYF. CDR3 DNA: TGTGCCAGCTCACCACTTAGTCCCACAGATACGCAGTATTTT. The chain has TRBV18 and TRBJ2-3; D unresolved. The CDR3 length is 14 residues. Germline V gene lookup returns CDR1 KGHSH and CDR2 LQKENI. V lost 1 base to trimming and J lost 2 bases, with 7 bases between them.

The gene calls are TRBV3-1 and TRBJ2-7; 7 bases agree with TRBD2. Germline CDR1 LGHDT, CDR2 YNNKEL (reference sequence). The CDR3 consists of 13 residues. V lost 1 base and J lost 9; bases outside the gene matches: 6. The CDR3 sequence is CASSQGWEGRQYF. In DNA, the CDR3 is TGTGCCAGCAGCCAAGGATGGGAGGGGCGGCAGTACTTC.

V usage is TRBV20-1 and J usage is TRBJ2-3; unclear D gene. Deletions cut 2 bases from V and 0 bases from J, with 6 bases between. CDR3 length equals 13 residues. CDR1 DFQATT and CDR2 SNEGSKA come from the germline V gene (reference sequence). As DNA, the CDR3 is TGCAGTGCTAGATTCTCTAGCACAGATACGCAGTATTTT. Protein sequence: CSARFSSTDTQYF.

This clonotype was observed a handful of times. The rearrangement uses TRBV29-1 and TRBJ1-2; 9 bases agree with TRBD1. V was clipped by 6 bases and J by 0 bases; unmatched bases: 5. This CDR3 is 14 amino acids long. Germline V CDR1 and CDR2: SQVTM, ANQGSEA. The DNA of the CDR3 is TGCAGCGTCCGGACAGGGGTTCCTAACTATGGCTACACCTTC. It translates to CSVRTGVPNYGYTF.